These T cell receptor beta chains were read from a single sample in a study of T cell responses to AZD1222 COVID-19 vaccine. The assay was immunoSEQ multiplex PCR, and TCRdb's table has in-frame clones only and misses some. The sample includes about 140,000 clones, just under 95% seen only once; the top ten take about 5%. Here the sequenced sample was peripheral blood, taken on day 0 of AZD1222 vaccination. These receptors all come from an adult in good health. Both conserved end residues are part of each CDR3. Size values are once, few and many counts, or a class for expanded clones, and some rows have none.

j_gene,v_gene,abundance,CDR3aa
TRBJ2-4,TRBV3-1/TRBV3-2,once,CASSSGTRSENIQYF
TRBJ2-3,TRBV11-2,-,CASSLGQGTDTQYF
TRBJ2-7,TRBV3-1/TRBV3-2,-,CASSPGVKEQYF
TRBJ2-3,TRBV7-2,-,CASSPQERGLTDTQYF
TRBJ2-7,TRBV12-2,once,CARGRGRENGYEQYF
TRBJ2-7,TRBV28,-,CASTTRTRGAILGEQYF
TRBJ1-2,TRBV4-1,-,CASSQVGGGYTF
TRBJ1-2,TRBV7-8,-,CASSPQPNYGYTF
TRBJ2-7,TRBV19,-,CARHRSPTYEQYF
TRBJ1-5,TRBV7-2,-,CASSAGGSNQPQHF
TRBJ2-1,TRBV6-1,-,CASSEAYGRDLYNEQFF
TRBJ1-1,TRBV6-5,-,CASSKTGPSEAFF
TRBJ1-1,TRBV9,few,CASSVVGFTEAFF
TRBJ2-2,TRBV19,-,CASRSVETSSGELFF
TRBJ2-1,TRBV5-1,-,CASSFLAGSSYNEQFF
TRBJ2-1,TRBV7-2,-,CASSLVPPTSGQHKNEQFF
TRBJ2-7,TRBV7-9,-,CASSLRGNTYEQYF
TRBJ2-6,TRBV5-6,-,CASRLSGANVLTF
TRBJ2-3,TRBV5-1,-,CASPGMAQADVGTYTDTQYF
TRBJ2-4,TRBV19,-,CASSRRAGGNIQYF
TRBJ2-5,TRBV19,-,CASSRDTNGETQYF
TRBJ1-4,TRBV7-2,few,CASSFQIATNEKLFF
TRBJ1-5,TRBV6-6,-,CASRSQGARNQPQHF
TRBJ1-4,TRBV4-1,-,CASSQDWGVNEKLFF
TRBJ2-7,TRBV20-1,-,CSASPRAWAPPSYEQYF
TRBJ1-2,TRBV29-1,-,CSVGAQRERSYTF
TRBJ1-6,TRBV2,-,CASSEAGAANSYNSPLHF
TRBJ2-1,TRBV6-4,-,CASSAGVGTGQFF
TRBJ1-2,TRBV2,-,CASIPLEEHYGYTF
TRBJ2-5,TRBV5-6,-,CASSWTGVQETQYF
TRBJ1-4,TRBV2,-,CASNLLEGGEKLFF
TRBJ1-1,TRBV5-4,once,CASSRSGYMNTEAFF
TRBJ2-3,TRBV18,-,CASAARNTDTQYF
TRBJ2-7,TRBV14,once,CASSQELLAGGYEQYF
TRBJ1-4,TRBV2,-,CASSGDQKEKLFF
TRBJ1-3,TRBV9,-,CASSVQSGNTIYF
TRBJ2-1,TRBV5-1,-,CASSLYRHNEQFF
TRBJ1-1,TRBV6-5,once,CASSYRVNTEAFF
TRBJ2-7,TRBV21-1,-,CASSKIRTIYEQYF
TRBJ2-7,TRBV3-1/TRBV3-2,-,CASSQADGSSYEQYF
TRBJ1-1,TRBV5-6,-,CASSLGPAMNTEAFF
TRBJ2-5,TRBV10-3,-,CAISDLAGGQETQYF
TRBJ1-2,TRBV5-6,-,CASSEYISGQNYGYTF
TRBJ2-5,TRBV7-2,-,CASSFWRRQETQYF
TRBJ2-6,TRBV5-1,few,CASSPTRLSGANVLTF